A single sample gave rise to the 18 T cell receptor beta chains below, sequenced in a study of T-cell reconstitution after alpha-beta-depleted transplantation in children. Unique molecular identifiers were used to barcode this TCRbeta library. A single record per CDR3 protein comes from TCRdb applying MiXCR to the PCR reads. The table records hundreds of thousands of distinct CDR3 sequences, around 10% of them present only once. The starting material was peripheral blood, obtained 180 days after TCRalphabeta/CD19-depleted stem cell transplant. Receptors originate from a male patient aged 2 to 9 who had a stem cell transplant for chronic granulomatous disease, so the T cells may come from the graft donor.

This clonotype was observed a handful of times. The chain recombines TRBV7-3 with TRBJ2-7; the match to TRBD2 covers 13 bases. The V gene end was trimmed by 0 bases and the J gene end by 3 bases; junction bases not matched to a gene: 17. CDR1 and CDR2 from the germline V gene are SGHTA and FQGTGA. This CDR3 contains 21 residues. The CDR3 here is CASSLTLKAKGTSGILYEQYF. CDR3 in DNA: TGTGCCAGCAGCTTAACCCTAAAGGCGAAGGGGACTAGCGGGATTCTCTACGAGCAGTACTTC.

This clonotype was detected ten times or more. The gene calls are TRBV5-1 and TRBJ2-1; 12 positions match TRBD2. V dropped 0 bases and J dropped 3; count of bases not matched to a gene: 7. CDR1 and CDR2 from the germline V gene are SGHRS and YFSETQ. The CDR3 length is 18 residues. The CDR3 bases are TGCGCCAGCAGCTTGGCCTGGACTAGCGGGACGTTCTACAATGAGCAGTTCTTC. It encodes CASSLAWTSGTFYNEQFF.

This clonotype was counted many times. The chain uses TRBV5-5 and TRBJ1-5, with D hard to call. V gave up 0 bases and J gave up 4 bases, with 8 bases separating them. The CDR3 loop spans 14 amino acids. Looked up from germline, CDR1 is SGHKS and CDR2 is YYEKEE (reference sequence). The CDR3 reads CASSLVPFNQPQHF. In DNA, the CDR3 is TGTGCCAGCAGCTTGGTGCCCTTTAATCAGCCCCAGCATTTT.

This clonotype has ten or more counts. The gene calls are TRBV7-2 and TRBJ1-1; D unclear. CDR1 SGHTA and CDR2 FQGNSA come from the germline V gene. With 1 base removed from V and 3 bases from J, the gap between germline ends came to 9 bases. The CDR3 length is 14 residues. CDR3 region: CASSLGEGYTEAFF. The CDR3 DNA reads TGTGCCAGCAGCTTAGGGGAAGGTTACACTGAAGCTTTCTTT.

This clonotype was picked up many times. This chain links TRBV12-3 or TRBV12-4 with TRBJ2-7, with D perhaps matching TRBD2 (6 bases). The CDR3 length is 17 residues. V was pared by 3 bases and J by 4 bases, with 22 bases between. The CDR3 DNA is TGTGCCAGCAGTTTTCCCCCGACGGGGAGGTCCGGGTACGAGCAGTACTTC. This codes for CASSFPPTGRSGYEQYF.

This clonotype was seen many times. The rearrangement uses TRBV5-5 and TRBJ1-3; a weak D match, TRBD1 (6 bases). Germline lookup yields CDR1 SGHKS and CDR2 YYEKEE (reference sequence). The CDR3 length is 16 residues. Trimming removed 4 bases from V and 0 bases from J, with 14 bases in between. In nucleotides, the CDR3 is TGTGCCAGCAGCATACCGGGGACACCCTCTGGAAACACCATATATTTT. It translates to CASSIPGTPSGNTIYF.

There are many counts of this clonotype. The genes are TRBV12-3 or TRBV12-4 and TRBJ2-5, with TRBD2 as a possible D gene (6 bases). V was pared by 6 bases and J by 5 bases, with 19 bases between. The CDR3 has 15 residues. The CDR3 is CASSPREAASETQYF. The CDR3 DNA reads TGTGCCAGCAGCCCCAGGGAGGCTGCAAGCGAGACCCAGTACTTC.

To note about this clonotype: An end of the junction differs from the germline gene, which may be a read error. This chain joins TRBV9 and TRBJ2-6; D is uncertain. Germline V CDR1 and CDR2: SGDLS, YYNGEE. The CDR3 runs to 15 residues. CDR3 sequence reads: CTSSVGDSGANVLTF. CDR3 sequence (DNA): TGTACCAGCAGCGTAGGCGACTCTGGGGCCAACGTCCTGACTTTC.

This clonotype was seen repeatedly, ten times or more. The chain links TRBV7-3 to TRBJ2-1; 9 bases match TRBD2. The CDR3 sequence is 16 residues long. Unmatched junction bases numbered 12, after V lost 2 bases and J lost 10 bases. Looked up from germline, CDR1 is SGHTA and CDR2 is FQGTGA. The CDR3 nucleotides are TGTGCCAGCAGCTTATCGTCTGGCGGGAGGGCCGGGGAGCAGTTCTTC. Translated: CASSLSSGGRAGEQFF.

This clonotype has at least ten counts. V gene TRBV14 combines with J gene TRBJ1-6; D remains ambiguous. V lost 1 base and J lost 9, with 4 bases in between. The CDR3 loop spans 12 amino acids. The germline V gene encodes CDR1 SGHDN and CDR2 FVKESK. CDR3 in DNA: TGTGCCAGCAGCCAAGGGTCTTCACCCCTCCACTTT. Protein product: CASSQGSSPLHF.

This clonotype appeared many times. The gene calls are TRBV5-1 and TRBJ2-3, with TRBD2 identical over 10 bases. Germline assignment: CDR1 SGHRS and CDR2 YFSETQ. Trimming took 0 bases from V and 0 from J; bases not matched to a gene: 4. The CDR3 spans 17 residues. The CDR3 region has the DNA TGCGCCAGCAGCTTGGACCCTAGCGGGAGTAGCACAGATACGCAGTATTTT. Protein sequence: CASSLDPSGSSTDTQYF.

This clonotype was seen ten or more times. This rearrangement joins TRBV5-1 to TRBJ2-6, with 8 bases fitting TRBD1. Per germline, CDR1 SGHRS and CDR2 YFSETQ. This CDR3 is 19 amino acids long. Losses at the gene ends were 3 bases for V and 1 base for J; bases not matched to a gene: 12. CDR3 loop: CASSSGTGTFDSGANVLTF. The CDR3 region has the DNA TGCGCCAGCAGCTCCGGGACAGGAACCTTTGATTCTGGGGCCAACGTCCTGACTTTC.

This clonotype was recorded many times. The rearrangement joins TRBV28 to TRBJ2-2; D is unclear. The CDR3 has 14 amino acids. V dropped 5 bases and J dropped 0 bases, with 7 bases sitting between them. Germline CDR1 and CDR2: MDHEN and SYDVKM. CDR3 loop: CASSPTSNTGELFF. The CDR3 nucleotides are TGTGCCAGCAGTCCGACATCGAACACCGGGGAGCTGTTTTTT.

The table lists this clonotype with many counts. The chain is built from TRBV18 and TRBJ2-2, with 13 bases matching TRBD2. CDR1 is KGHSH, CDR2 LQKENI, per germline. The CDR3 is 16 amino acids. The trim removed 0 bases at V and 5 bases at J, leaving 0 bases unmatched. The CDR3 DNA follows: TGTGCCAGCTCACCACCGGGACTAGCGGGAACCGGGGAGCTGTTTTTT. Its protein is CASSPPGLAGTGELFF. Drawing the rest from reference TRBV18 and TRBJ2-2, the complete variable domain is NAGVMQNPRHLVRRRGQEARLRCSPMKGHSHVYWYRQLPEEGLKFMVYLQKENIIDESGMPKERFSAEFPKEGPSILRIQQVVRGDSAAYFCASSPPGLAGTGELFFGEGSRLTVL.

The chain couples TRBV14 to TRBJ2-1, with a weak D call TRBD2 (6 bases). In germline, CDR1 is SGHDN, CDR2 FVKESK. Between the trimmed V and J ends, which lost 3 bases and 2 bases, there was a span of 11 bases. This CDR3 region has 15 residues. As DNA, the CDR3 is TGTGCCAGCAGCCATGGTAGCGGCCCCTACAATGAGCAGTTCTTC. Amino acids: CASSHGSGPYNEQFF.

This clonotype has at least ten counts. This chain uses TRBV19 with TRBJ2-7; D may be TRBD2 (5 bases). V gave up 3 bases and J gave up 3 bases, with 12 bases separating them. CDR1 is LNHDA and CDR2 is SQIVND in the germline V gene (reference sequence). This CDR3 comprises 14 residues. This CDR3 is CASSISLADYEQYF. For the CDR3, the DNA is TGTGCCAGTAGTATTTCTCTAGCCGACTACGAGCAGTACTTC.

This clonotype was recorded at least ten times. This chain connects TRBV21-1 to TRBJ2-5; the D call in the table, TRBD2, was not verified against the DNA. TRBV21-1 is shown as a pseudogene. CDR3 size: 16 residues. The CDR3 bases are TGTGCCAGCAGCAAAAAGGAGCGGGAGCCGTCCGTGACCCAGTACTTC. This encodes CASSKKEREPSVTQYF.

V usage is TRBV18 and J usage is TRBJ2-4, with D unresolved. Trimming took 3 bases from V and 9 from J, leaving 12 bases between them. Looked up from germline, CDR1 is KGHSH and CDR2 is LQKENI. This CDR3 is built from 13 residues. In nucleotides, the CDR3 is TGTGCCAGCTCACCGGGGTTAACGGGCATTCAGTACTTC. Its translation: CASSPGLTGIQYF.